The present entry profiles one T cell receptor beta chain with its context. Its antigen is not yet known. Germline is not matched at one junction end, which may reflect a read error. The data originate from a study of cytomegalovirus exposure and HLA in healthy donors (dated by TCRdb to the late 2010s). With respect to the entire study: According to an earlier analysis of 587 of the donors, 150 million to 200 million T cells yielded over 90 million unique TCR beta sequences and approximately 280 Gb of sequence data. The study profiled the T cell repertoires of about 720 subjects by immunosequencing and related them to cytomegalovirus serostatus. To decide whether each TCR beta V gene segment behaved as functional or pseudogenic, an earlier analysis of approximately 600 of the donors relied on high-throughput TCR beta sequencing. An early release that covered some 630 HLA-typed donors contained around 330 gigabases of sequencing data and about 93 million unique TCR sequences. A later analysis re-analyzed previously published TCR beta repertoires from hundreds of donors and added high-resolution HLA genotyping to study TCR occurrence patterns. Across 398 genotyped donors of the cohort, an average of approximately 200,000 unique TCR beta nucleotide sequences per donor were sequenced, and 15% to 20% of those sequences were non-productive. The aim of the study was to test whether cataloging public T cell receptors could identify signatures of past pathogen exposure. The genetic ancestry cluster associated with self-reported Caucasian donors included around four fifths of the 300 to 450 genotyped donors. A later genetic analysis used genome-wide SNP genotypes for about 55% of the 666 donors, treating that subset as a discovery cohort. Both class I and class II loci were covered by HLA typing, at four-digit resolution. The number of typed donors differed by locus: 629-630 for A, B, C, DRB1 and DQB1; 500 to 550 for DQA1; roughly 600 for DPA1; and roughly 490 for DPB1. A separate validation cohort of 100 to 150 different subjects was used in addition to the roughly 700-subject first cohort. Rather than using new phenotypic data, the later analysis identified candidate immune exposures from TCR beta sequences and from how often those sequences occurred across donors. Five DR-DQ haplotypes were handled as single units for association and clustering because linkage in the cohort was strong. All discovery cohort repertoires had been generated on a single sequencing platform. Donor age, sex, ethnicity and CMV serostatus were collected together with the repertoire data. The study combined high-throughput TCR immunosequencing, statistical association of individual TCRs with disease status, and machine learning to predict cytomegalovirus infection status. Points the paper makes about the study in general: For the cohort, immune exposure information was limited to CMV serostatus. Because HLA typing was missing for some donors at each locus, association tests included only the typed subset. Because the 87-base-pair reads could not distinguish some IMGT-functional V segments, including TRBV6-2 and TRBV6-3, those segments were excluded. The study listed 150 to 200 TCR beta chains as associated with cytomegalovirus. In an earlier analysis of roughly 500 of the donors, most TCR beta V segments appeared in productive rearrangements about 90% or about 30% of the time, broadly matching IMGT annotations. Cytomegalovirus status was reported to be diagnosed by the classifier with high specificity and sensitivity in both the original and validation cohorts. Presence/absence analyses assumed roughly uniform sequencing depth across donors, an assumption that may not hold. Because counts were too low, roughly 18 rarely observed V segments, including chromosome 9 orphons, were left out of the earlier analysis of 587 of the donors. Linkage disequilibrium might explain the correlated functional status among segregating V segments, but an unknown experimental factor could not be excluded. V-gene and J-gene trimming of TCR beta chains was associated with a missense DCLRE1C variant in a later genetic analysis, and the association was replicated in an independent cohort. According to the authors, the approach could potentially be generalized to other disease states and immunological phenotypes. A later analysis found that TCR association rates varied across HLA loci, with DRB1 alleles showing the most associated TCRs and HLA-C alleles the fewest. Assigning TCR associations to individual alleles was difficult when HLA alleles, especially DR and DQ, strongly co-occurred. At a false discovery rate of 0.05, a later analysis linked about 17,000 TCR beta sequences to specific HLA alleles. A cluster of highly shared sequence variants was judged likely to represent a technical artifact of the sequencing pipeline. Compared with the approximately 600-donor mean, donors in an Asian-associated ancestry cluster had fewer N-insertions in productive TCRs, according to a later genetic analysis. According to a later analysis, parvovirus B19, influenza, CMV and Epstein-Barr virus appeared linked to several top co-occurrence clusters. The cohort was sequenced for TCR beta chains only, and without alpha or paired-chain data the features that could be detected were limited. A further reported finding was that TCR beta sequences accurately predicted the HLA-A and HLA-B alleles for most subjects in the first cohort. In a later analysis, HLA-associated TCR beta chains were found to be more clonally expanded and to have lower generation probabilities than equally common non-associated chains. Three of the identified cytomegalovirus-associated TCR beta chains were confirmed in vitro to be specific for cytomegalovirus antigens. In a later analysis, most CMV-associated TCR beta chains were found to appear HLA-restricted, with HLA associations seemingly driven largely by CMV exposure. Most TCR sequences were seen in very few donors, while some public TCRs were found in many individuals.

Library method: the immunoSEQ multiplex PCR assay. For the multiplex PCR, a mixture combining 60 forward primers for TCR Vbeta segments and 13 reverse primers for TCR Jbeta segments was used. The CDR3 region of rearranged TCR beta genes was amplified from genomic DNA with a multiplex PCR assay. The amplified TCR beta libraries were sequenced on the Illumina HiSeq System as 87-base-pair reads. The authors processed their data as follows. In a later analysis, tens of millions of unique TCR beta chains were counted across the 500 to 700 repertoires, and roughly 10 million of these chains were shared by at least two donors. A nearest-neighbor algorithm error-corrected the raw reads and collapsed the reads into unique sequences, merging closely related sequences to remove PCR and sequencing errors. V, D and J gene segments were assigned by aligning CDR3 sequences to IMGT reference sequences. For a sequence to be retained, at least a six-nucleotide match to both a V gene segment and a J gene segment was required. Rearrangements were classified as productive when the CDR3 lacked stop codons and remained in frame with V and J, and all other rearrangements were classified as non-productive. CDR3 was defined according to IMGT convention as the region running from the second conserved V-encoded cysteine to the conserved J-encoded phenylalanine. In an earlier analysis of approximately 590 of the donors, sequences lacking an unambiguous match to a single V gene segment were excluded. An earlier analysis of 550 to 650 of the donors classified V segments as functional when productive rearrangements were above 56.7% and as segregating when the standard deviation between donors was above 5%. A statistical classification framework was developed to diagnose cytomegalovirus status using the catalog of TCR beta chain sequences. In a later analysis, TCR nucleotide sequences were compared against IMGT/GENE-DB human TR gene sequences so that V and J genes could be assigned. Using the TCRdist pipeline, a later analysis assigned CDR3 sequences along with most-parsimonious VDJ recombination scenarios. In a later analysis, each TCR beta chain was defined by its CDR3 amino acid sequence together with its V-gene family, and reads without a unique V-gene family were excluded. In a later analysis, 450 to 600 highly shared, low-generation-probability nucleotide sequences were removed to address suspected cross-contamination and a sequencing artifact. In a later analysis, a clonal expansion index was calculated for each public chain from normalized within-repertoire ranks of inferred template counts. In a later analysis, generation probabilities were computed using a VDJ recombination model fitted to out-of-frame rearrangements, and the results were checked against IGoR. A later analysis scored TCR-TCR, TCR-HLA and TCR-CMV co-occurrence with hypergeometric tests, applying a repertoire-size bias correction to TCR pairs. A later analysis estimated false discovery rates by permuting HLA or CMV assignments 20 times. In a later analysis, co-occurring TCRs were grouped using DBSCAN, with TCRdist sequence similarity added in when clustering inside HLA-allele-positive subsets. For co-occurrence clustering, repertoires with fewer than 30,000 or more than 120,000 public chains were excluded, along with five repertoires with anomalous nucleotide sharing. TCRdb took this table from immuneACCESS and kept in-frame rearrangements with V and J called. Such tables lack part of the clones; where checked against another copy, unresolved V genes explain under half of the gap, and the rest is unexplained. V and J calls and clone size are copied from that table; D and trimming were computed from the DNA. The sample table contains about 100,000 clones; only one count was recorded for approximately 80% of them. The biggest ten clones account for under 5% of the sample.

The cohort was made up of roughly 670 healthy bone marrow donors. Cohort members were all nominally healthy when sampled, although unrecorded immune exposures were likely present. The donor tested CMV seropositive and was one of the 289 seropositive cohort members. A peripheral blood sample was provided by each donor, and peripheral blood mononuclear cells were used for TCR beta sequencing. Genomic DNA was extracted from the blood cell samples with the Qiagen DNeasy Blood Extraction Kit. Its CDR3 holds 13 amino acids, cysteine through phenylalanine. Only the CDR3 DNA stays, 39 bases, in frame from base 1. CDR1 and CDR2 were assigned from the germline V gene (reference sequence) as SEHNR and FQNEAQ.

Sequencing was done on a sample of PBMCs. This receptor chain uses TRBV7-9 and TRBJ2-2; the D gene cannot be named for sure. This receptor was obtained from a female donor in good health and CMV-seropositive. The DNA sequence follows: TGTTCCAGCAGCTTAGATCGGTCCGGGGAGCTGTTTTTT. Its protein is CSSSLDRSGELFF.